Below, one T cell receptor (beta chain) is given with its context. No antigen is known for it. The sample originates from a study of cytomegalovirus exposure and HLA in healthy donors. Study-wide points: Confirmation was obtained in vitro that a few CMV-associated chains are specific for CMV antigens. Presence/absence results assume similar sequencing depth per donor, which may not hold. Among TCR sequences, most were rare, though some public TCRs appeared in many donors.

Researchers ran the PCR with 60 Vbeta and 13 Jbeta primers. Measured with immunoSEQ multiplex PCR; TCRdb has only the in-frame clones, and not every one. The sample lists 250,000 or so clones, 85% to 90% occurring once. Donors were ostensibly healthy at sampling, although undocumented immune exposures were probable. This receptor was obtained from a human donor in good health. Sequenced input: PBMCs.

This chain's CDR3 is CASSRDSNYGYTF. For the CDR3, the DNA is TGTGCCAGCAGCCGGGACAGCAACTATGGCTACACCTTC. The V gene is TRBV7-9, the J gene TRBJ1-2; 7 nucleotides align to TRBD1. The ends lost 5 bases at V and 2 bases at J; junction bases unmatched: 2. The length of the CDR3 is 13 residues. CDR1 and CDR2 (germline): SEHNR, FQNEAQ (reference sequence).